The entry below gives a single T cell receptor beta chain sequence along with its context. Its cognate antigen is unknown. This CDR3 is built from 15 residues. Germline-derived CDR1 and CDR2 are SGHRS and YFSETQ. V was trimmed by 0 bases and J by 4 bases, leaving 13 bases between them. Only in-frame clones appear in the TCRdb table, and some are missing; sequencing was by immunoSEQ multiplex PCR. This table has roughly 30,000 clones, roughly three quarters appearing once. Every single patient, without exception, relapsed after autologous stem cell transplantation, and brentuximab vedotin exposure varied. Patients showed best responses of complete response, partial response or progressive disease. These data come from a study of PD-1 blockade in classical Hodgkin lymphoma. Study context: Nivolumab was administered to patients intravenously at 3 mg/kg every 2 weeks. Points from the study as a whole: Complete responders had baseline diversity similar to newly diagnosed patients. CD4+ TCR diversity climbed significantly by C4D1, unlike CD8+ TCR diversity.

V and J are TRBV5-1 and TRBJ1-1; possible D gene TRBD1, 5 bases. Source: peripheral blood mononuclear cells (PBMCs), taken before the second cycle of nivolumab. This TCR was recovered from a human donor with classical Hodgkin lymphoma. CDR3 loop: CASSLGAGITTEAFF. The DNA of the CDR3 is TGCGCCAGCAGCTTGGGGGCAGGGATAACCACTGAAGCTTTCTTT. The full variable domain, its missing parts supplied by reference TRBV5-1 and TRBJ1-1, is KAGVTQTPRYLIKTRGQQVTLSCSPISGHRSVSWYQQTPGQGLQFLFEYFSETQRNKGNFPGRFSGRQFSNSRSEMNVSTLELGDSALYLCASSLGAGITTEAFFGQGTRLTVV.